The 13 T cell receptor beta chains presented below share a single source sample, sequenced in a study of CD8 T cells in ankylosing spondylitis. Their antigen targets remain unknown. One entry per CDR3 protein results from TCRdb running MiXCR on the 5' RACE reads. The data contain approximately 500,000 distinct CDR3 sequences, 9.5% to 15% of them singletons. Study-level findings and limits: Ankylosing spondylitis blood seemed to carry a telltale TCR beta motif made of roughly eight highly homologous variants.

The sample comprised blood, either unsorted or a sorted T cell fraction (not recorded which). These receptors were obtained from a male donor with ankylosing spondylitis.

This chain uses TRBV5-1 with TRBJ2-7; weak D call: TRBD1 (5 bases). V was pared by 0 bases and J by 2 bases, with 12 bases between. The CDR3 is 15 amino acids. CDR1 is SGHRS and CDR2 is YFSETQ in the germline V gene. The CDR3 region is CASSLAGRRAYEQYF. The CDR3 DNA reads TGCGCCAGCAGCTTGGCCGGTCGCAGGGCCTACGAGCAGTACTTC.

This clonotype turned up a few times. The V and J genes are TRBV2 and TRBJ2-7; D gene uncertain. V was shortened by 7 bases and J by 1 base, with 14 bases between the two germline ends. Germline CDR1 reads SNHLY; CDR2 reads FYNNEI. CDR3 size: 14 residues. CDR3 in DNA: TGTGCCAGCACCGAGCACCTCCGATCCTACGAGCAGTACGTC. Translated, it gives CASTEHLRSYEQYV.

The chain couples TRBV6-2 or TRBV6-3 to TRBJ2-7, with TRBD1 identical over 9 bases. In germline, CDR1 is MNHEY, CDR2 SVGEGT. This CDR3 spans 16 amino acids. V was clipped by 0 bases and J by 3 bases; unmatched bases: 6. CDR3 in amino acids: CASSYSNWDRDYEQYV. The CDR3 region has the DNA TGTGCCAGCAGTTACTCGAATTGGGACAGGGACTACGAGCAGTACGTC.

The V gene is TRBV25-1, the J gene TRBJ1-5; D remains ambiguous. The germline CDR1 and CDR2 sequences are MGHDK and SYGVNS. The CDR3 runs 15 residues. V was shortened by 1 base and J by 6 bases, with 13 bases between the two germline ends. The DNA of the CDR3 is TGTGCCAGCAGTGAATCCGGGAGGGAGGGTCAGCCCCAGCATTTT. This codes for CASSESGREGQPQHF.

This clonotype has only a few counts. The rearrangement uses TRBV5-4 and TRBJ2-3; D call uncertain. The germline CDR1 and CDR2 sequences are SGHNT and YYREEE (reference sequence). The CDR3 has 15 amino acids. Trimming removed 1 base at V and 1 base at J, with 10 bases between. CDR3 DNA sequence: TGTGCCAGCAGCTTGAGGCAGGTGGGCACAGATACGCAGTATTTT. This translates into CASSLRQVGTDTQYF.

The V call is TRBV5-1, the J call TRBJ1-2; 7 bases align to TRBD1. The CDR3 is 15 amino acids. V shed 4 bases, J shed 6 bases, and the junction held 12 bases outside the gene matches. Germline CDR1 and CDR2: SGHRS and YFSETQ. The DNA of the CDR3 is TGCGCCAGCAGCCCCCGGGGAGGGGGCGATAATGGCTACACCTTC. Protein: CASSPRGGGDNGYTF.

This sequence joins TRBV3-1 and TRBJ1-1; 9 nucleotides line up with TRBD1. Per the germline V gene, CDR1 is LGHDT and CDR2 is YNNKEL (reference sequence). The CDR3 is 14 amino acids. Germline trimming cut 5 bases from V and 4 bases from J; bases unmatched to any gene: 5. CDR3 residues: CASSGTGSGTEAFF. The CDR3 bases are TGTGCCAGCAGCGGGACAGGGTCCGGCACTGAAGCTTTCTTT.

This clonotype was observed a single time. The chain carries TRBV3-1 and TRBJ1-1; D may be TRBD1 (6 bases). Per the germline V gene, CDR1 is LGHDT and CDR2 is YNNKEL (reference sequence). Trimming cost V 6 bases and J 1 base, with 12 bases left between them. The CDR3 spans 14 residues. The DNA of the CDR3 is TGTGCCAGCAGATCGGGACAACAGAACACTGAAGCTTTCTTT. It specifies CASRSGQQNTEAFF.

There are many counts of this clonotype. The rearrangement joins TRBV11-2 to TRBJ2-2, with TRBD2 matching 10 bases. Losses at the gene ends were 3 bases for V and 4 bases for J; bases not matched to a gene: 5. This CDR3 spans 16 amino acids. Germline V gene data show CDR1 as SGHAT and CDR2 as FQNNGV. The CDR3 region has the DNA TGTGCCAGCAGCTTCAGCGGGAGGGCCATCACCGGGGAGCTGTTTTTT. Its translation: CASSFSGRAITGELFF.

In its sample, this clonotype was seen a few times. This sequence joins TRBV5-1 and TRBJ1-6; unclear D gene. Trimming shortened V by 3 bases and J by 7 bases, and 14 bases separated the two germline ends. The V gene's germline CDR1 is SGHRS and CDR2 YFSETQ. This CDR3 spans 15 amino acids. For the CDR3, the DNA is TGCGCCAGCAGCTCTAGGTCCCAACCAAATTCACCCCTCCACTTT. Translating gives CASSSRSQPNSPLHF.

This chain links TRBV30 with TRBJ2-7, with D tentatively TRBD2 (5 bases). Germline CDR1 is GTSNPN and CDR2 is SVGIG (reference sequence). The germline V and J ends were trimmed by 4 bases and 3 bases, with 16 bases remaining between them. The length of the CDR3 is 14 residues. CDR3 in amino acids: CAWTTGRAFYEQYF. CDR3 nucleotides: TGTGCCTGGACAACGGGAAGGGCATTCTACGAGCAGTACTTC.

This clonotype was picked up a small number of times. The gene calls are TRBV12-3 or TRBV12-4 and TRBJ2-1, with TRBD2 identical over 9 bases. The CDR3 covers 16 residues. Trimming removed 4 bases from V and 3 bases from J; junction bases left unmatched: 7. The DNA for the CDR3 is TGTGCCAGCAGTTCGTATAGCGGGAGACTCTACAATGAGCAGTTCTTC. Translation: CASSSYSGRLYNEQFF.

This clonotype was observed a few times. This chain links TRBV18 with TRBJ2-7; D is possibly TRBD1 (5 bases). The CDR3 runs 15 residues. Germline CDR1 reads KGHSH; CDR2 reads LQKENI. V lost 5 bases and J 4 bases, leaving 18 bases between the germline ends. CDR3 DNA sequence: TGTGCCAGCTCATTCACATCAGGGCGGCCATACGAGCAGTACTTC. Translation gives CASSFTSGRPYEQYF.